This T cell receptor (beta chain) was identified during a study of shared clonotypes between healthy human individuals. The ends lost 0 bases at V and 9 bases at J; junction bases unmatched: 6. The CDR3 is 14 residues long. Germline-derived CDR1 and CDR2 are SGHRS and YFSETQ. Repertoires were generated with immunoSEQ multiplex PCR, while TCRdb's copy carries only in-frame clones and drops some. This table holds 190,000 or so clones, 60% to 75% found once. Sequencing was carried out using memory CD4+ T cells sorted from blood. Subset indicated: CD45RA-negative fraction. The chain is built from TRBV5-1 and TRBJ2-1, with 7 bases aligning to TRBD2. This sequence was found in a man between 25 and 39 years old in good health. The CDR3 protein is CASSLAGTNFEQFF. In DNA form, the CDR3 reads TGCGCCAGCAGCTTGGCCGGGACTAATTTTGAGCAGTTCTTC.